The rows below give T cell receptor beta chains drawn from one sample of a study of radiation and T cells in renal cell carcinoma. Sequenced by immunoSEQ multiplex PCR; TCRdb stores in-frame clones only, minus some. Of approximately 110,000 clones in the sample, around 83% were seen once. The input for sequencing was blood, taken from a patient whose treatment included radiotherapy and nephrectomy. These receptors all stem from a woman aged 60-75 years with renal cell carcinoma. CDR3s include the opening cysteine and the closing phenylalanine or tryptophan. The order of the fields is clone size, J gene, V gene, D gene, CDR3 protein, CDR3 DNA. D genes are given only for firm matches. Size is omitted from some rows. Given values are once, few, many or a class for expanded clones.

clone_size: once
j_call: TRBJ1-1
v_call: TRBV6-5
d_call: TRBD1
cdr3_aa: CASRRQGRVPEAFF
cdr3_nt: TGTGCCAGCAGGAGACAGGGGAGAGTGCCTGAAGCTTTCTTT

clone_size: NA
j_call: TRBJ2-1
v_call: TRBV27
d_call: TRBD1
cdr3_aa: CASRPGGLNEQFF
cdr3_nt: TGTGCCAGCCGTCCAGGGGGCCTCAATGAGCAGTTCTTC

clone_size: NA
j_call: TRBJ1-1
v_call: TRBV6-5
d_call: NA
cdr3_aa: CASPLVGSADTEAFF
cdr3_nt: TGTGCCAGCCCCCTCGTGGGGTCCGCGGACACTGAAGCTTTCTTT

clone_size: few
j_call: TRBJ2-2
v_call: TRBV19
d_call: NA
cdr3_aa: CASSIAGVAGELFF
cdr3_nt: TGTGCCAGTAGTATAGCAGGGGTGGCCGGGGAGCTGTTTTTT

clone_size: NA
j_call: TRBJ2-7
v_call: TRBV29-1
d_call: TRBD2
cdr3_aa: CSGGTGGYEQYF
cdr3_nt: TGCAGCGGGGGCACGGGGGGTTACGAGCAGTACTTC

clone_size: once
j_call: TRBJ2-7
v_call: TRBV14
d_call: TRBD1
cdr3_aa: CASSQIRTGDLGEQYF
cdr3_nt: TGTGCCAGCAGCCAAATCCGGACAGGGGACCTAGGTGAGCAGTACTTC

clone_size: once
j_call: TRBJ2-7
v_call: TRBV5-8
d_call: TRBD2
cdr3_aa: CASSLTTSGRSYEQYF
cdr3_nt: TGTGCCAGCAGCTTGACGACTAGCGGGAGGTCATACGAGCAGTACTTC

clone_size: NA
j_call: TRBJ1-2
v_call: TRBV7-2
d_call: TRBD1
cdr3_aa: CASSFGTGYGYTF
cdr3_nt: TGTGCCAGCAGCTTTGGGACAGGCTATGGCTACACCTTC

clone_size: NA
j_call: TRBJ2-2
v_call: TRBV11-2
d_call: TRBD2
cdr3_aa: CASSLSHLTSGIGELFF
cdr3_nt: TGTGCCAGCAGCTTATCGCACCTGACTAGCGGGATCGGGGAGCTGTTTTTT

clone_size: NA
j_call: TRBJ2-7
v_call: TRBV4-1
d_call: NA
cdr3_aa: CASSQDAGTDEQYF
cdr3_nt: TGCGCCAGCAGCCAAGATGCCGGCACTGACGAGCAGTACTTC

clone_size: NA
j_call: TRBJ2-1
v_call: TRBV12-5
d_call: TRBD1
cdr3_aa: CASGFGTGGRSYNEQFF
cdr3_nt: TGTGCTAGTGGTTTCGGAACAGGGGGCCGGTCCTACAATGAGCAGTTCTTC

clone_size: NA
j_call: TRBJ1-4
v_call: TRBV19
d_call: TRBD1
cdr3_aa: CASRGTGLTNEKLFF
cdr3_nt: TGTGCCAGTAGGGGGACAGGGCTAACTAATGAAAAACTGTTTTTT

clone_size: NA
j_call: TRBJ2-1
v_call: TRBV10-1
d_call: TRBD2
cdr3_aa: CASSESTLPGLALGNEQFF
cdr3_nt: TGCGCCAGCAGTGAGTCGACTCTACCGGGACTAGCGCTAGGGAATGAGCAGTTCTTC

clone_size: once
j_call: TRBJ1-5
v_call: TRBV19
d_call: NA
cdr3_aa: CASRSGRVGQPQHF
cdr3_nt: TGTGCCAGTAGAAGCGGAAGGGTTGGTCAGCCCCAGCATTTT

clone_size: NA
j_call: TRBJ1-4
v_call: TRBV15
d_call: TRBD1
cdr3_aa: CATSKDRGEKLFF
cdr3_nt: TGTGCCACCAGCAAGGACAGGGGTGAAAAACTGTTTTTT

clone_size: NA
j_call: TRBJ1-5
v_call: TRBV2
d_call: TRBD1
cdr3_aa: CASSVADRGRGNQPQHF
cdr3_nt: TGTGCCAGCAGTGTTGCGGACAGGGGGCGCGGCAATCAGCCCCAGCATTTT

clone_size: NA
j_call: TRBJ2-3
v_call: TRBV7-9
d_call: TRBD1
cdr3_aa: CASSLRDSLTDTQYF
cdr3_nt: TGTGCCAGCAGTTTACGGGACAGCCTCACAGATACGCAGTATTTT

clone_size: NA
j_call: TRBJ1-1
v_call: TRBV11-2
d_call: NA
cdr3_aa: CASSLETGGLSFF
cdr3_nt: TGTGCCAGCAGCTTAGAGACGGGAGGCTTGTCTTTCTTT

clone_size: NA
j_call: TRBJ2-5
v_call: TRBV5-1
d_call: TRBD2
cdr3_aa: CASSPSLAGGPQETQYF
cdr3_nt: TGCGCCAGCAGCCCATCACTAGCGGGAGGGCCACAAGAGACCCAGTACTTC

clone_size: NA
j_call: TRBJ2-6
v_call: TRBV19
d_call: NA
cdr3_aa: CASSEGSGANVLTF
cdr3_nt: TGTGCCAGTAGTGAAGGCTCTGGGGCCAACGTCCTGACTTTC

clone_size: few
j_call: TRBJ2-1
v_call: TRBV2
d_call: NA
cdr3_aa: CASSPQRQIMVNEQFF
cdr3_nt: TGTGCCAGCAGCCCCCAAAGACAAATCATGGTCAATGAGCAGTTCTTC

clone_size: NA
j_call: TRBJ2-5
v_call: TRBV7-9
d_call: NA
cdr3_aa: CASSLARAGAIQETQYF
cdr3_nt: TGTGCCAGCAGCTTAGCGCGGGCCGGGGCAATCCAAGAGACCCAGTACTTC

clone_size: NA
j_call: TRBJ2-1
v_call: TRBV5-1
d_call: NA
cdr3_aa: CASSLDGVGVKFF
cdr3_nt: TGCGCCAGCAGCTTGGATGGTGTGGGAGTGAAGTTCTTC

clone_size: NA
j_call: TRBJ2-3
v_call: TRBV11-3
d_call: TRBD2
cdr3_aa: CASSPGTSGGAFPADTQYF
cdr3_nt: TGTGCCAGCAGTCCCGGGACTAGCGGGGGGGCCTTCCCAGCAGATACGCAGTATTTT

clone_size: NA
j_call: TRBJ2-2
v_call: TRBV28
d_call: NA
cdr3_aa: CASSLSSGVGTGELFF
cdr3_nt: TGTGCCAGCAGTTTAAGTTCCGGGGTAGGCACCGGGGAGCTGTTTTTT

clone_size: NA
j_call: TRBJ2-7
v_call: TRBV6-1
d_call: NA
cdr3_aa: CASSEAGDRWDF
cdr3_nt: TGTGCCAGCAGTGAAGCTGGAGACAGGTGGGACTTC

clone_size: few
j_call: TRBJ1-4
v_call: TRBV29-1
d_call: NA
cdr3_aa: CSVGFGHEKLFF
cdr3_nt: TGCAGCGTTGGATTCGGGCACGAAAAACTGTTTTTT

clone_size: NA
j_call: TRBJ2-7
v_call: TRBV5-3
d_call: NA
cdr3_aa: CARSPGKGRYEQYF
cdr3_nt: TGTGCCAGAAGCCCGGGTAAAGGGCGCTACGAGCAGTACTTC

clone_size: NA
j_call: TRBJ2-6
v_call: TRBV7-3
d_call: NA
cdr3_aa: CASSWASSGANVLTF
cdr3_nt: TGTGCCAGCAGCTGGGCTAGCTCTGGGGCCAACGTCCTGACTTTC

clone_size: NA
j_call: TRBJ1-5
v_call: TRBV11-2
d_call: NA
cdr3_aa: CASSFPRMPQHF
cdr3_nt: TGTGCCAGCAGCTTCCCAAGGATGCCCCAGCATTTT

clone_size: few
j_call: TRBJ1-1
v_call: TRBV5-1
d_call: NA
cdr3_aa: CASSSRTEPEAFF
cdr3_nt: TGCGCCAGCAGCTCGAGGACGGAGCCCGAAGCTTTCTTT

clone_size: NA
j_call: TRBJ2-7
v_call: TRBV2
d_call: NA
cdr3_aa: CASSATYEQYF
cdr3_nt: TGTGCCAGCAGCGCTACATACGAGCAGTACTTC

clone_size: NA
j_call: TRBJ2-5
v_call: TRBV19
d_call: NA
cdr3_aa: CASSLGQGIETQYF
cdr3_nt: TGTGCCAGTAGTCTCGGGCAGGGGATAGAGACCCAGTACTTC

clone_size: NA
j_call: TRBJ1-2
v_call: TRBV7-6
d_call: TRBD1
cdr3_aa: CASSPGQGYGYTF
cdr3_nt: TGTGCCAGCAGCCCGGGACAGGGTTATGGCTACACCTTC

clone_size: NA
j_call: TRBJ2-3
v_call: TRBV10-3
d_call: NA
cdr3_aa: CAISAISGSTDTQYF
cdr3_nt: TGTGCCATCAGTGCTATAAGCGGGAGCACAGATACGCAGTATTTT

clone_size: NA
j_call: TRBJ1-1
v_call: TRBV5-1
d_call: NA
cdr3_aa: CASSLGGLMNTEAFF
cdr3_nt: TGCGCCAGCAGCTTGGGAGGATTAATGAACACTGAAGCTTTCTTT

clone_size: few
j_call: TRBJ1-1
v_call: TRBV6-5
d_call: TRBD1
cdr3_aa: CASRRGRDTEAFF
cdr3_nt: TGTGCCAGCAGAAGGGGGCGCGACACTGAAGCTTTCTTT

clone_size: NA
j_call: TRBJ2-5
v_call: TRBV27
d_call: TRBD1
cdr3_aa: CASRRQGAPQETQYF
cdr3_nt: TGTGCCAGCAGGCGACAGGGGGCCCCCCAAGAGACCCAGTACTTC

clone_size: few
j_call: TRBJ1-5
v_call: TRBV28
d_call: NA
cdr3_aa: CASSLNTGTNQPQHF
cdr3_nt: TGTGCCAGCAGCCTTAATACCGGGACCAATCAGCCCCAGCATTTT

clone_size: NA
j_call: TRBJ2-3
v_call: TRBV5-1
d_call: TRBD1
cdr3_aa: CASSFSTGGTDTQYF
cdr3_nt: TGCGCCAGCAGCTTTTCGACAGGGGGAACAGATACGCAGTATTTT

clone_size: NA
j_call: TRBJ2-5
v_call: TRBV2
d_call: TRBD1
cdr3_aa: CASSDGGGQGRRSQYF
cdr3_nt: TGTGCCAGCAGTGACGGGGGAGGACAGGGCCGAAGGTCCCAGTACTTC

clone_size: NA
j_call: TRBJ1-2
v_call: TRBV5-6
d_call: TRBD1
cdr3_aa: CASSPSPLTGDYGYTF
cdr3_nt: TGTGCCAGCAGCCCCAGCCCCTTGACAGGGGACTATGGCTACACCTTC

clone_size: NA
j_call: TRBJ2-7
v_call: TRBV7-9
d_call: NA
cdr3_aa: CASSSLEGGYEQYF
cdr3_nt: TGTGCCAGCTCCAGCTTGGAGGGGGGCTACGAGCAGTACTTC

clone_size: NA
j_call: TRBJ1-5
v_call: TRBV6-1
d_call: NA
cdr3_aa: CASSNYRDQPQHF
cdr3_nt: TGTGCCAGCAGTAACTACAGGGATCAGCCCCAGCATTTT

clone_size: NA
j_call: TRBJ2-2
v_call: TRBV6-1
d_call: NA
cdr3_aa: CASRLEGGELFF
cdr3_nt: TGTGCCAGCAGGCTCGAGGGAGGGGAGCTGTTTTTT

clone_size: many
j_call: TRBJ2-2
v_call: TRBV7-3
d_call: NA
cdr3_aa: CASSPGPGGAYTGELFF
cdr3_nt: TGTGCCAGCAGCCCTGGGCCGGGGGGCGCGTACACCGGGGAGCTGTTTTTT

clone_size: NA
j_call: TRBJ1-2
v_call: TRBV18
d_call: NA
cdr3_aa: CASSPGPGQNYGYTF
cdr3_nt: TGTGCCAGCTCACCCGGCCCGGGACAAAACTATGGCTACACCTTC

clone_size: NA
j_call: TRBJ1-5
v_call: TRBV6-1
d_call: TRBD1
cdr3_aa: CASSEQGGGNQPQHF
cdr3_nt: TGTGCCAGCAGTGAGCAGGGGGGTGGCAATCAGCCCCAGCATTTT

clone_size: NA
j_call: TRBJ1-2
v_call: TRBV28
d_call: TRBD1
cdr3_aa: CASSLSRGGYTF
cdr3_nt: TGTGCCAGCAGTTTGTCCAGGGGGGGCTACACCTTC